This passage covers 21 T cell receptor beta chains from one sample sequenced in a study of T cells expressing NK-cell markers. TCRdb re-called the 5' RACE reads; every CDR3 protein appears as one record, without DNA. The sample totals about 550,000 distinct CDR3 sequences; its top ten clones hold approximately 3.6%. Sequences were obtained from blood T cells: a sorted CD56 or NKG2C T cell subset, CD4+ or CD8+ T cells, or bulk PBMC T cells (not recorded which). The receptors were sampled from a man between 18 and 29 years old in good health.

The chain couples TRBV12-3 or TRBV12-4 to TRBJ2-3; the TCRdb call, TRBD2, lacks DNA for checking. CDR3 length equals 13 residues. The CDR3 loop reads CASSWTARDTQYF.

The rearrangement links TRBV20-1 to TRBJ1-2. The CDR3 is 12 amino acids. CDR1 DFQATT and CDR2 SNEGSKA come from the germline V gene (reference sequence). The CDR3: CSAAVMAYGYTF.

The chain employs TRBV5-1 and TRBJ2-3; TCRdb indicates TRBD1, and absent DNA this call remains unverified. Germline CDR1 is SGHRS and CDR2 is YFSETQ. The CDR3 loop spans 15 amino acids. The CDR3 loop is CASSLVAQGGDTQYF.

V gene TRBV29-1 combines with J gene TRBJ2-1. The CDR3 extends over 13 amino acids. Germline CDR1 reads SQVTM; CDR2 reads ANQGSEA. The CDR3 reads CSVLSPNYNEQFF.

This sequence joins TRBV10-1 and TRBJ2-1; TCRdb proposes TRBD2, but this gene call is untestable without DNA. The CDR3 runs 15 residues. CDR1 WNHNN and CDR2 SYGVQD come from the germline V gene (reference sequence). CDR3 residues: CASSGWTSGINEQFF.

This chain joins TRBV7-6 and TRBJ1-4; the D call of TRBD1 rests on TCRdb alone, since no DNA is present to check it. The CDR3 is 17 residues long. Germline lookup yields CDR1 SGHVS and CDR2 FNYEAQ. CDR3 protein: CASSTSPNRDRGEKLFF.

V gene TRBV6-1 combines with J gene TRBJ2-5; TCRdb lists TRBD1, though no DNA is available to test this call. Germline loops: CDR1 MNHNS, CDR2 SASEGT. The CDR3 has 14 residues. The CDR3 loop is CASTESGQQETQYF.

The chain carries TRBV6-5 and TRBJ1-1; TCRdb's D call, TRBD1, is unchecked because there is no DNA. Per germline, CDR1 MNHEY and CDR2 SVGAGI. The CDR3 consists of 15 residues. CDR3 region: CASDPNRGMNTEAFF.

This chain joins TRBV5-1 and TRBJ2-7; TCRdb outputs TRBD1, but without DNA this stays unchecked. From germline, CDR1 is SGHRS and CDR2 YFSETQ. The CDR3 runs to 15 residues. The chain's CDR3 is CASLLQQIFQGEQYF.

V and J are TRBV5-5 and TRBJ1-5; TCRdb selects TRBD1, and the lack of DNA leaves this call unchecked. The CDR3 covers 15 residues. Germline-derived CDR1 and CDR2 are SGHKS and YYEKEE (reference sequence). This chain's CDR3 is CASSLGDSSNQPQHF. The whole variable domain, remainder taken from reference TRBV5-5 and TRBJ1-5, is DAGVTQSPTHLIKTRGQQVTLRCSPISGHKSVSWYQQVLGQGPQFIFQYYEKEERGRGNFPDRFSARQFPNYSSELNVNALLLGDSALYLCASSLGDSSNQPQHFGDGTRLSIL.

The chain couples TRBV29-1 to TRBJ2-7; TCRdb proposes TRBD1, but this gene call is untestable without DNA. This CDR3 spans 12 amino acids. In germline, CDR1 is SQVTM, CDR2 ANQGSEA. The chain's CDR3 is CSGRDRAYEQYF.

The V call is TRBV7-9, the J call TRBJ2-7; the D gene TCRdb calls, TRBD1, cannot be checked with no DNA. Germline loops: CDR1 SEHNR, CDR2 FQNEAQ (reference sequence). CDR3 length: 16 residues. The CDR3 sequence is CASSSADRDFSYEQYF.

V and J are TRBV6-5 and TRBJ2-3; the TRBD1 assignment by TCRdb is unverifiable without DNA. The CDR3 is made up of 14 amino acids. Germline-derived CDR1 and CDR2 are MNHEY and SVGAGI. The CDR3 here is CASSWDLGTDTQYF.

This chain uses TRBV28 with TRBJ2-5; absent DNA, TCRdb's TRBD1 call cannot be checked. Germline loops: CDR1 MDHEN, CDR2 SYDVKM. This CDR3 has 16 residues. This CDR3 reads CASSSPGEGALETQYF.

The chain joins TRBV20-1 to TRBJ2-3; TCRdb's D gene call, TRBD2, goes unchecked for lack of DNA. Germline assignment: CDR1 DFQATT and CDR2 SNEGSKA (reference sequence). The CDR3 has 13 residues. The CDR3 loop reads CSPRRGGTDTQYF.

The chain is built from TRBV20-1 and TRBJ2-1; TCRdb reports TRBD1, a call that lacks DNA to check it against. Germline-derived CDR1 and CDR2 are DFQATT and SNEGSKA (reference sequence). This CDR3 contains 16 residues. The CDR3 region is CSALSWDHHPGGEQFF.

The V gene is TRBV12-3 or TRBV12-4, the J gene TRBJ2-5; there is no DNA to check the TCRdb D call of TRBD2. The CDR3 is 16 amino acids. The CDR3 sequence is CASSLGRPFSQETQYF.

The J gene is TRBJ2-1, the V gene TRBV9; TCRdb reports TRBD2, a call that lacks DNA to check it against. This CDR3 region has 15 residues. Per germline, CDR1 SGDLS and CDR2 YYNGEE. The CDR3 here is CASSAGLEQYNEQFF.

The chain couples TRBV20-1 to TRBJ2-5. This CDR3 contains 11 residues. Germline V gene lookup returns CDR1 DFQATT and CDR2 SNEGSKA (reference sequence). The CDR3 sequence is CSARESTTQYF.

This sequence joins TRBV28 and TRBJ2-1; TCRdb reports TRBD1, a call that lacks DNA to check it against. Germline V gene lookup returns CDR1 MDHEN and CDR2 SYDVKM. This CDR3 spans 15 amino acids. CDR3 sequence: CASSSRDRKYNEQFF.

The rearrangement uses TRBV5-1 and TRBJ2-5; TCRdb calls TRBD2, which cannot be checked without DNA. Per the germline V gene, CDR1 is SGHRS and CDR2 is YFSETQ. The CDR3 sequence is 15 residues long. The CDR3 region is CASSWTQGLGETQYF.